This TCR beta chain derives from a study of identical twins. A single record per CDR3 protein comes from TCRdb applying MiXCR to the 5' RACE reads. This table holds hundreds of thousands of distinct CDR3 sequences, about 18% found once. Trimming removed 5 bases from V and 6 bases from J; junction bases left unmatched: 13. Germline V gene sequence: CDR1 SGHTA, CDR2 FQGNSA. The CDR3 consists of 16 residues. Ten or more counts support this clonotype. Donors were all healthy Caucasians. This same sample was also taken into another study, of T cells expressing NK-cell markers. That paper states: It was sorted CD3+CD56-NKG2C+, CD3+CD56+NKG2C- and CD3+CD56+NKG2C+ T cells that provided the TCR beta repertoires. Seven donors tested HCMV-seropositive and one tested seronegative among the eight sequenced. Among four donors, these clonotypes also ranked first in the CD3+CD56-NKG2C+ fraction.

This receptor was taken from a woman under 30 in good health. This chain uses TRBV7-2 with TRBJ2-1, with TRBD2 matching 7 bases. The sample was PBMCs. In DNA, the CDR3 is TGTGCCAGCAGCCCCCGAGGGCTAGCGGATCTCAATGAGCAGTTCTTC. The encoded protein is CASSPRGLADLNEQFF.